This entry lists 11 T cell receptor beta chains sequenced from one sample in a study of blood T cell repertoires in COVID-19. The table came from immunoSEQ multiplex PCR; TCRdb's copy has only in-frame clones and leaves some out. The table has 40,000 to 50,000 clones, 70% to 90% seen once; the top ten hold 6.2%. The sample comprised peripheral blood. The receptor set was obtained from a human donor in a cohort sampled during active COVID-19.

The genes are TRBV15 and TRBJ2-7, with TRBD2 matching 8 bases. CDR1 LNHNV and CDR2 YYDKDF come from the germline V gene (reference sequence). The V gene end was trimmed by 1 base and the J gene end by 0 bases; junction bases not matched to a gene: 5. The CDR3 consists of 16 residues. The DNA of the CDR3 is TGTGCCACCAGCAGAGTGGGACGGGAGGGCTCCTACGAGCAGTACTTC. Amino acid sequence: CATSRVGREGSYEQYF.

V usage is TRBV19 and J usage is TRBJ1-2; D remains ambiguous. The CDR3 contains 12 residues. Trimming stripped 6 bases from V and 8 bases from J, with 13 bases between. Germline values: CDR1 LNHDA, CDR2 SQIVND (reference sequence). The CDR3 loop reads CASSFGVAGYTF. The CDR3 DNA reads TGTGCCAGTAGCTTCGGGGTTGCCGGCTACACCTTC.

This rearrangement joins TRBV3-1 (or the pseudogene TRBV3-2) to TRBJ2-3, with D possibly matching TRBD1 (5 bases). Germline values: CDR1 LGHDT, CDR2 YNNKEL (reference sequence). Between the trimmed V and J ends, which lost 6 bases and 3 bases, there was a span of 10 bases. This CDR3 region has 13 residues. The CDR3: CASRYQGTDTQYF. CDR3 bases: TGTGCCAGCAGGTACCAGGGTACAGATACGCAGTATTTT.

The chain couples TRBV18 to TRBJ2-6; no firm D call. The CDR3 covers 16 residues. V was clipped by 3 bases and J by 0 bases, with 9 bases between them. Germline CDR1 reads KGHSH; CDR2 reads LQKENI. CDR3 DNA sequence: TGTGCCAGCTCACCGACGGGTAGCTCTGGGGCCAACGTCCTGACTTTC. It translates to CASSPTGSSGANVLTF.

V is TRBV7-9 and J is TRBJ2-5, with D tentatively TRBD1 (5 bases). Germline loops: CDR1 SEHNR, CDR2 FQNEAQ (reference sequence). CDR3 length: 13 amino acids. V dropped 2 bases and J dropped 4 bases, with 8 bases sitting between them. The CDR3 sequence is CASSLTGIETQYF. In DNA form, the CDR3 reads TGTGCCAGCAGCTTAACAGGAATAGAGACCCAGTACTTC.

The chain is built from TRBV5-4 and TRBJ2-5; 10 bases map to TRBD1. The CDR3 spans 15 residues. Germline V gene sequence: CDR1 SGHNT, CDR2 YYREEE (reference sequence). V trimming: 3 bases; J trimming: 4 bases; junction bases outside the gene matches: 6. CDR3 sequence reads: CASSSPGDRGETQYF. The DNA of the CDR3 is TGTGCCAGCAGCTCCCCCGGGGACAGGGGAGAGACCCAGTACTTC.

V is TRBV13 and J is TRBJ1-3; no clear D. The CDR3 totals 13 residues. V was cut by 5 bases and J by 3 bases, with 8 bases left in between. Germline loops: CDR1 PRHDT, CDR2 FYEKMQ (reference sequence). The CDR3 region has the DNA TGTGCCAGCAGCCGCCTAGGTGGAAACACCATATATTTT. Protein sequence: CASSRLGGNTIYF.

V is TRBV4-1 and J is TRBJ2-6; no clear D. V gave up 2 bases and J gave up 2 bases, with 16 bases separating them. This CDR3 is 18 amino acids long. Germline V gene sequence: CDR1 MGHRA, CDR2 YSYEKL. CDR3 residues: CASSQPLRGLPGANVLTF. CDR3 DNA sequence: TGCGCCAGCAGCCAACCATTAAGAGGTCTGCCTGGGGCCAACGTCCTGACTTTC.

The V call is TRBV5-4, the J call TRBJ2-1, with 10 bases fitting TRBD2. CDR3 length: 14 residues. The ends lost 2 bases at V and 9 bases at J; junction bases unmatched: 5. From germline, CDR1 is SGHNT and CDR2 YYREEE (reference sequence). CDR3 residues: CASSLAGGWLEQFF. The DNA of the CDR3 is TGTGCCAGCAGCTTAGCGGGGGGGTGGCTTGAGCAGTTCTTC.

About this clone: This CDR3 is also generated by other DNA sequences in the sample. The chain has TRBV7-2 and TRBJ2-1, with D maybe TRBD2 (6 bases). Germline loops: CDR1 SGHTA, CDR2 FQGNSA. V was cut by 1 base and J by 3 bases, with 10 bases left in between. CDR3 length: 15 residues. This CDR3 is CASSLVGGFYNEQFF. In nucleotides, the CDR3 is TGTGCCAGCAGCTTAGTGGGGGGATTCTACAATGAGCAGTTCTTC.

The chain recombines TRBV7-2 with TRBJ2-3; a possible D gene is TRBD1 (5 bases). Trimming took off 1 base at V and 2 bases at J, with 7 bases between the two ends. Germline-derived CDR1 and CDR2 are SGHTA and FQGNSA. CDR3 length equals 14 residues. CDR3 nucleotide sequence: TGTGCCAGCAGCTTAGACAGGTACACAGATACGCAGTATTTT. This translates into CASSLDRYTDTQYF.